This TCR beta chain comes out of a study of blood T cell repertoires in COVID-19. Source study methods: Amplification of reference gene primers provided the estimated nucleated cell counts. Sequencing was performed with immunoSEQ multiplex PCR; in TCRdb, only in-frame clones are kept and a portion is missing. V and J calls and clone size come straight from that table; D and trimming were deduced from the DNA. The data hold approximately 300,000 clones, with around 86% observed a single time. Germline V gene lookup returns CDR1 SGHAT and CDR2 FQNNGV. V lost 3 bases and J 6 bases, leaving 6 bases between the germline ends. This CDR3 spans 11 amino acids.

The chain is built from TRBV11-2 and TRBJ2-7; D gene ambiguous. The sequenced sample was peripheral blood. The clonotype originates from a woman between 45 and 60 years old with acute or convalescent COVID-19. In nucleotides, the CDR3 is TGTGCCAGCAGCTTTAATTCCGAGCAGTACTTC. This sequence encodes CASSFNSEQYF.